The rows below give T cell receptor beta chains drawn from one sample of a study of spatial heterogeneity in lung cancer. MiXCR, applied by TCRdb to the 5' RACE reads, yields one record per CDR3 protein. The sample lists tens of thousands of distinct CDR3 sequences; 7.5% to 8.5% were seen once. Sequenced here: PBMCs, sampled at surgery. These receptors came from a female donor with early-stage non-small cell lung cancer. The conserved cysteine and the conserved F or W are not part of the CDR3 here. Each record gives: clone size, J gene, D gene, V gene, CDR3 protein. D genes are given only for firm matches. Size values are once, few and many counts, or a class for expanded clones, and some rows have none.

many | TRBJ1-4 | TRBD1 | TRBV28 | ASSPPSTGTGVIEKLF
few | TRBJ1-1 | TRBD1 | TRBV7-8 | ASSFRAGGIAEAF
many | TRBJ1-4 | TRBD1 | TRBV7-6 | ASSLAGTGGEKLF
many | TRBJ2-1 | TRBD2 | TRBV5-4 | ASSLAVGGTYNEQF
many | TRBJ1-5 | . | TRBV20-1 | SARAFWDTDNQPQH
few | TRBJ2-7 | . | TRBV7-3 | ASSLNGGRGYEQY
many | TRBJ1-5 | . | TRBV28 | ASRRVRSQPQH
many | TRBJ2-1 | . | TRBV12-3/TRBV12-4 | ASSKSSSYNEQF
. | TRBJ2-7 | TRBD2 | TRBV7-9 | GSSSRPGTSGGNSYEQY
many | TRBJ2-2 | . | TRBV12-3/TRBV12-4 | ASSLAARNTGELF
few | TRBJ1-5 | TRBD1 | TRBV24-1 | ATSEGTGALPAQH
. | TRBJ2-7 | . | TRBV25-1 | ASSEVVEQY
. | TRBJ2-2 | . | TRBV4-2 | ASSQASGELF
many | TRBJ2-5 | . | TRBV5-1 | ASSLGGLETQY